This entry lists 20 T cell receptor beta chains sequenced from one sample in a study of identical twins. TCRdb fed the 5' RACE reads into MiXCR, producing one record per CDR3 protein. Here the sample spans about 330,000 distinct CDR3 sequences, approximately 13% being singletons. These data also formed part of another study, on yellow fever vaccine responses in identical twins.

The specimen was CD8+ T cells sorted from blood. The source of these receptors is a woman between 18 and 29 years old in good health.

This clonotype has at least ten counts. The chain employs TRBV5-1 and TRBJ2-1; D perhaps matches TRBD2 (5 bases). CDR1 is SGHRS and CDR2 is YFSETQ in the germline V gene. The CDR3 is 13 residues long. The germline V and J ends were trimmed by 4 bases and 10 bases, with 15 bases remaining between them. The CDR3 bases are TGCGCCAGCAGCCCCGGACTCGATCTCGAGCAGTTCTTC. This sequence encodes CASSPGLDLEQFF. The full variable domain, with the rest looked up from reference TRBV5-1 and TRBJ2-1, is KAGVTQTPRYLIKTRGQQVTLSCSPISGHRSVSWYQQTPGQGLQFLFEYFSETQRNKGNFPGRFSGRQFSNSRSEMNVSTLELGDSALYLCASSPGLDLEQFFGPGTRLTVL.

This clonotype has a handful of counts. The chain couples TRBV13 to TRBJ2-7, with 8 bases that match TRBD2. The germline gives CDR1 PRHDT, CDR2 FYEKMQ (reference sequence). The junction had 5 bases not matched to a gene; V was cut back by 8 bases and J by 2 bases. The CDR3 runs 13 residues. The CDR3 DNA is TGTGCCAGCTCAGCGGGAGACGCCTACGAGCAGTACTTC. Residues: CASSAGDAYEQYF.

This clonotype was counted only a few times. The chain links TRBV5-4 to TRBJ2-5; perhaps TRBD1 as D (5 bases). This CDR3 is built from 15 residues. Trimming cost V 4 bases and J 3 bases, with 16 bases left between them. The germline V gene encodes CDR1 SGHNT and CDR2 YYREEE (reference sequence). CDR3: CASSQTWQGKETQYF. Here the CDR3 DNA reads TGTGCCAGCAGCCAGACCTGGCAGGGAAAAGAGACCCAGTACTTC. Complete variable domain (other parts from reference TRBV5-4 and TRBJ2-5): ETGVTQSPTHLIKTRGQQVTLRCSSQSGHNTVSWYQQALGQGPQFIFQYYREEENGRGNFPPRFSGLQFPNYSSELNVNALELDDSALYLCASSQTWQGKETQYFGPGTRLLVL.

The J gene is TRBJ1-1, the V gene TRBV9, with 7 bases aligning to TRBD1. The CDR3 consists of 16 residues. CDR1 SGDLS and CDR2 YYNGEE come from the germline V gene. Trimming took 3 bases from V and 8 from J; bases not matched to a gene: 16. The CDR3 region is CASSATDQTGYGEAFF. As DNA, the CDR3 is TGTGCCAGCAGCGCCACGGATCAGACAGGGTATGGGGAAGCTTTCTTT.

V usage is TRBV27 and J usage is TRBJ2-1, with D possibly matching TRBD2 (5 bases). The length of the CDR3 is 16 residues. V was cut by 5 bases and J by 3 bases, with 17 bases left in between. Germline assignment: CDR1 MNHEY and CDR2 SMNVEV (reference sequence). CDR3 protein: CASSPRLREIYNEQFF. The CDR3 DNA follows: TGTGCCAGCAGTCCCCGATTGAGGGAGATCTACAATGAGCAGTTCTTC.

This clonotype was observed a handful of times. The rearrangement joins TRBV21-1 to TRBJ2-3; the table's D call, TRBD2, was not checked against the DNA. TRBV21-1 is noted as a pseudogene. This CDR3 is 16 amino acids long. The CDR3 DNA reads TGTGCCAGCAGCAACTGGCGGGGGGGCGGCACAGATACGCAGTATTTT. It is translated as CASSNWRGGGTDTQYF.

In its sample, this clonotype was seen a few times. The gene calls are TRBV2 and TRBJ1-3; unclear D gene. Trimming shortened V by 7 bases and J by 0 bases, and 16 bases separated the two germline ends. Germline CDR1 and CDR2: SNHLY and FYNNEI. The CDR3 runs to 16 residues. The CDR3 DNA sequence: TGTGCCAGCATTACCCCACGACAAAACTCTGGAAACACCATATATTTT. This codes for CASITPRQNSGNTIYF.

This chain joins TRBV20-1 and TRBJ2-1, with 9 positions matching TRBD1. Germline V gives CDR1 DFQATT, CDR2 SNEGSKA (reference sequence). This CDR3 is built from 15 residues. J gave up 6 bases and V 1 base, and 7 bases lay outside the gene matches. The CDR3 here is CSARGPGQGTNEQFF. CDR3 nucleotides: TGCAGTGCTAGAGGGCCGGGACAGGGAACCAATGAGCAGTTCTTC.

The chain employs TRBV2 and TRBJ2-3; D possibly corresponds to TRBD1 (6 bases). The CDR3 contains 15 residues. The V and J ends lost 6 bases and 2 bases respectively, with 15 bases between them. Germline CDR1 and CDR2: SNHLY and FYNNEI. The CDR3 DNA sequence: TGTGCCAGCAGACCCCAGGGGTCCCACACAGATACGCAGTATTTT. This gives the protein CASRPQGSHTDTQYF.

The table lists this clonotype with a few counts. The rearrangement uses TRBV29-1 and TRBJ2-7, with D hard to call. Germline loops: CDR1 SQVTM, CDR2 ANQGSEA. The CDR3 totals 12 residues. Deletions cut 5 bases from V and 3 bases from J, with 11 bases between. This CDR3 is CSVFDRFYEQYF. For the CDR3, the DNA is TGCAGCGTTTTTGATAGGTTCTACGAGCAGTACTTC.

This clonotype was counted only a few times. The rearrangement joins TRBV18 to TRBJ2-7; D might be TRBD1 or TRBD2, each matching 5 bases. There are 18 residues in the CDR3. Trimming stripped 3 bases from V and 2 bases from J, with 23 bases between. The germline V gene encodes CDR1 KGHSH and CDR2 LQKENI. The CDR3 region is CASSPWRGETMEPYEQYF. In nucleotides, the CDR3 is TGTGCCAGCTCACCCTGGAGAGGGGAGACAATGGAGCCCTACGAGCAGTACTTC. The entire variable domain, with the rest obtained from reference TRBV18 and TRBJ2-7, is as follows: NAGVMQNPRHLVRRRGQEARLRCSPMKGHSHVYWYRQLPEEGLKFMVYLQKENIIDESGMPKERFSAEFPKEGPSILRIQQVVRGDSAAYFCASSPWRGETMEPYEQYFGPGTRLTVT.

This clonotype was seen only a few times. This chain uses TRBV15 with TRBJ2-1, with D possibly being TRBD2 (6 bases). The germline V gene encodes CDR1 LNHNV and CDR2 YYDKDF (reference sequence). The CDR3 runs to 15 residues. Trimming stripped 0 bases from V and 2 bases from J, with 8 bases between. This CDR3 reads CATSRDGSAYNEQFF. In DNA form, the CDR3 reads TGTGCCACCAGCAGAGACGGGAGTGCCTACAATGAGCAGTTCTTC.

The CDR3, as DNA: TGTGCCAGCAGCGTACGGGGACTAGCTAAAGCCTACAATGAGCAGTTCTTC. Translating it yields CASSVRGLAKAYNEQFF. The chain couples TRBV9 to TRBJ2-1; 9 positions match TRBD2. This CDR3 comprises 17 residues. J was trimmed by 2 bases and V by 1 base; bases with no gene match: 7. Germline CDR1 is SGDLS and CDR2 is YYNGEE.

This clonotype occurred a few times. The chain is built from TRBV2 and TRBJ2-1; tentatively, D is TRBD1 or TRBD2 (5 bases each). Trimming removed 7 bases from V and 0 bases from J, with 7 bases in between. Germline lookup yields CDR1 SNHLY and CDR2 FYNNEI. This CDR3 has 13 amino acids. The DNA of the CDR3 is TGTGCCAGCATGAGGGGCTCCTACAATGAGCAGTTCTTC. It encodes CASMRGSYNEQFF.

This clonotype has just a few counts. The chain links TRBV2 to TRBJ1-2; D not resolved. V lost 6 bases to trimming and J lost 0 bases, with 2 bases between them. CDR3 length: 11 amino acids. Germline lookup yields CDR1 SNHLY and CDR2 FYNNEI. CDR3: CASRSNYGYTF. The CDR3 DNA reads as TGTGCCAGCAGGTCTAACTATGGCTACACCTTC.

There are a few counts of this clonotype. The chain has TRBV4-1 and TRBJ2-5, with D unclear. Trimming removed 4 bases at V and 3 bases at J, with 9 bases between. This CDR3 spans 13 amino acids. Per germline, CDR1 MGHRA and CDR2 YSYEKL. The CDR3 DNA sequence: TGCGCCAGCAGCCCGTGGTTGGAAGAGACCCAGTACTTC. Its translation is CASSPWLEETQYF.

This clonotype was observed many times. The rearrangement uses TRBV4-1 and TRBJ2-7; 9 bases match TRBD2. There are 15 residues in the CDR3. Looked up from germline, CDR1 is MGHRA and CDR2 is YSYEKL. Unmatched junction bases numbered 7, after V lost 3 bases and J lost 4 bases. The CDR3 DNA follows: TGCGCCAGCAGCCATGGTGATAGCGGGAGTTACGAGCAGTACTTC. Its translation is CASSHGDSGSYEQYF.

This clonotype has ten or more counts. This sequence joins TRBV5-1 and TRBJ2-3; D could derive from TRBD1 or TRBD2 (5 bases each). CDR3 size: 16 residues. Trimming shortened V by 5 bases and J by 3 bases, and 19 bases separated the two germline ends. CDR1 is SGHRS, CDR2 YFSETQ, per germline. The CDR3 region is CASSPVGRQRTDTQYF. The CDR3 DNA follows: TGCGCCAGCAGTCCGGTGGGACGACAAAGGACAGATACGCAGTATTTT.

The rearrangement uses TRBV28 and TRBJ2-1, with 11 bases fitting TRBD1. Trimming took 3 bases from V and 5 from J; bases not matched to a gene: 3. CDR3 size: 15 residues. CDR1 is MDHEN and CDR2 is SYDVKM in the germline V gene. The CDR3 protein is CASSLGDRGDNEQFF. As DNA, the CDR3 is TGTGCCAGCAGTTTGGGGGACAGGGGGGACAATGAGCAGTTCTTC.

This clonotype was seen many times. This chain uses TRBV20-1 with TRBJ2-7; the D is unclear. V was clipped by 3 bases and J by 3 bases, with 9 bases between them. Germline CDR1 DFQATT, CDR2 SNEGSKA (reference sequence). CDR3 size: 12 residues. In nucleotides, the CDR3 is TGCAGTGCTAGGGACCTGGGCTACGAGCAGTACTTC. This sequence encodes CSARDLGYEQYF.